This T cell receptor (beta chain) stems from a study of blood T cell repertoires in COVID-19. Only in-frame clones appear in the TCRdb table, and some are missing; sequencing was by immunoSEQ multiplex PCR. The repertoire holds roughly 440,000 clones, with 88% as singletons. V lost 11 bases and J lost 2; bases outside the gene matches: 9. The CDR3 is made up of 13 amino acids. Germline V CDR1 and CDR2: MNHEY, SVGAGI. This clonotype was sampled from a woman between 50 and 59 years old with COVID-19, enrolled during active disease. J is TRBJ2-7 and V is TRBV6-5; TRBD1 aligns across 7 bases. The specimen sequenced was peripheral blood. Here the CDR3 DNA reads TGTGCCCACGCTCGGGACAGTACCTACGAGCAGTACTTC. Translated, it gives CAHARDSTYEQYF.